This T cell receptor beta chain stems from a study of shared clonotypes between healthy human individuals. There are a few counts of this clone. Per the germline V gene, CDR1 is PRHDT and CDR2 is FYEKMQ (reference sequence). V was clipped by 5 bases and J by 5 bases; unmatched bases: 18. This CDR3 has 17 amino acids. Division of CD4+ cells produced a CD45RA+ naive subset and a CD45RA-negative memory subset. Profiled with immunoSEQ multiplex PCR; TCRdb holds only in-frame clones, not every one. The sample lists about 710,000 clones, roughly 72% occurring once. The sample comprised memory CD4+ T cells sorted from blood. Specified subset: CD45RA-negative fraction. The sequence came from a woman aged 25 to 39 in good health. The chain links TRBV13 to TRBJ2-7; 7 bases are shared with TRBD2. The CDR3 is CASSRSGVLGGGNEQYF. DNA of the CDR3: TGTGCCAGCAGCCGCAGTGGTGTATTGGGGGGAGGGAACGAGCAGTACTTC.